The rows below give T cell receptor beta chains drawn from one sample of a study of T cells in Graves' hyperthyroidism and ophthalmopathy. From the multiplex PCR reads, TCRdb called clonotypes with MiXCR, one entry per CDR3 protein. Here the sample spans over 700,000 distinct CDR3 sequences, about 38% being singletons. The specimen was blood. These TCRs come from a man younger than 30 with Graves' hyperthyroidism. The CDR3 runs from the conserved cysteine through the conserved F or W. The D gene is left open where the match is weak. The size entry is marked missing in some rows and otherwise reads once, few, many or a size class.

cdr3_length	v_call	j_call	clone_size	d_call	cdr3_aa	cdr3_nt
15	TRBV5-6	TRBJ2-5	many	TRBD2	CASSLAGGLQETQYF	TGTGCCAGCAGCTTGGCGGGGGGGCTGCAAGAGACCCAGTACTTC
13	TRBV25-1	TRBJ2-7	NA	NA	CASSLQGSYKQYF	TGTGCCAGCAGCTTGCAAGGGTCCTACAAGCAGTACTTC
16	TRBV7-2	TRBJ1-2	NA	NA	CASSLVEMTGVGGYTF	TGTGCCAGCAGCTTAGTAGAGATGACGGGGGTCGGGGGCTACACCTTC
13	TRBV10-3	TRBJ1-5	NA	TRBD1	CATGTGVEQPQHF	TGTGCCACCGGGACAGGGGTCGAGCAGCCCCAGCATTTT
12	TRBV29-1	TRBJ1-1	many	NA	CSVEVGYTEAFF	TGCAGCGTTGAAGTGGGGTACACTGAAGCTTTCTTT
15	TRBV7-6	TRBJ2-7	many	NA	CASSLALGDSYEQYF	TGTGCCAGCAGCTTAGCGCTAGGGGACTCTTACGAGCAGTACTTC
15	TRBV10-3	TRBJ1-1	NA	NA	CASGFRQGSGTEAFF	TGTGCCAGTGGGTTTCGCCAAGGGAGTGGGACTGAAGCTTTCTTT
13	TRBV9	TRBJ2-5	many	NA	CASSPRSEETQYF	TGTGCCAGCAGCCCTCGCTCAGAGGAGACCCAGTACTTC
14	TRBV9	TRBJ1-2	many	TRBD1	CASSVAGQGDGYTF	TGTGCCAGCAGCGTAGCCGGACAGGGGGATGGCTACACCTTC
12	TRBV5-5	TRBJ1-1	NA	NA	CASSARGSEAFF	TGTGCCAGCAGCGCCCGAGGGTCTGAAGCTTTCTTT
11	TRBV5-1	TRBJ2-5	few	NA	CASSTDGTQYF	TGCGCCAGCAGCACAGATGGGACCCAGTACTTC
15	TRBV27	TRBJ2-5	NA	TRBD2	CASSPHSGSVETQYF	TGTGCCAGCAGTCCCCATAGCGGGAGCGTGGAGACCCAGTACTTC
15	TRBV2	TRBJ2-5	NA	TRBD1	CASKGTGPVGETQYF	TGTGCCAGCAAGGGGACAGGGCCTGTGGGGGAGACCCAGTACTTC
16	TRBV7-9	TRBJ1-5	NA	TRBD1	CASSLDGAGGGQPQHF	TGTGCCAGCAGCTTAGATGGGGCAGGGGGCGGTCAGCCCCAGCATTTT
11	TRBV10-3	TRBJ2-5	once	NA	CVSSLLWDQYF	TGTGTCAGCAGCCTTCTATGGGACCAGTACTTC
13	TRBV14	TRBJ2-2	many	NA	CASNEDPTGELFF	TGTGCCAGCAACGAGGATCCGACCGGGGAGCTGTTTTTT
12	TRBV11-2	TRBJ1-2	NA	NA	CASSLGNYGCTF	TGTGCCAGCAGCTTAGGCAACTATGGCTGCACCTTC
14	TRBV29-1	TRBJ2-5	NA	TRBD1	CSVGDRGRGETQYF	TGCAGCGTTGGTGACAGGGGCCGTGGGGAGACCCAGTACTTC
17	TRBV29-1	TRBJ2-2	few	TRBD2	CSVEGPSGLSNTGELFF	TGCAGCGTTGAAGGTCCTAGCGGGCTATCGAACACCGGGGAGCTGTTTTTT
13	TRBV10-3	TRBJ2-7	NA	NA	CAISAPGVGEQYF	TGTGCTATCAGTGCTCCAGGGGTAGGCGAGCAGTACTTC
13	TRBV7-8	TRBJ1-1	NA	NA	CASSLLTNRVAFF	TGTGCCAGCAGCTTACTTACTAACAGGGTAGCTTTCTTT
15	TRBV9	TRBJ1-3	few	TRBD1	CASSARQGPGNTIYF	TGTGCCAGCAGCGCCCGACAGGGTCCTGGAAACACCATATATTTT
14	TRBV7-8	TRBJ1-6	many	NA	CASSLKEYNSPLHF	TGTGCCAGCAGCTTGAAAGAGTATAATTCACCCCTCCACTTT
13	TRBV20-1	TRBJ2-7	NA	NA	CSALTGRASEQYF	TGCAGTGCTTTGACAGGGAGGGCCTCCGAGCAGTACTTC
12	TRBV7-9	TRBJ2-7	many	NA	CASSSDPYEQYF	TGTGCCAGCAGCTCGGACCCCTACGAGCAGTACTTC
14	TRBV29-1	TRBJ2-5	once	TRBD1	CSVTRTGNEETQYF	TGCAGCGTCACACGGACAGGGAATGAAGAGACCCAGTACTTC
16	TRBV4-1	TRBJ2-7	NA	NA	CASSQDWADSSYEQYF	TGCGCCAGCAGCCAAGATTGGGCGGATTCCTCCTACGAGCAGTACTTC
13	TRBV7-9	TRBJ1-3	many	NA	CASSLSTGNTIYF	TGTGCCAGCAGCTTATCGACTGGAAACACCATATATTTT
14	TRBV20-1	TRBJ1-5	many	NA	CSAREGSDNQPQHF	TGCAGTGCTAGAGAGGGATCGGACAATCAGCCCCAGCATTTT
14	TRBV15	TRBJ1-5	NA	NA	CATSGTSTNQPQHF	TGTGCCACCAGTGGGACAAGCACCAATCAGCCCCAGCATTTT
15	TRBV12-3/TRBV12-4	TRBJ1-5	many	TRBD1	CASSTGQGGYQPQHF	TGTGCCAGCAGTACGGGACAGGGAGGCTATCAGCCCCAGCATTTT
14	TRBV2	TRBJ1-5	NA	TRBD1	CASSIGTGPQPQHF	TGTGCCAGCAGTATAGGGACAGGGCCCCAGCCCCAGCATTTT
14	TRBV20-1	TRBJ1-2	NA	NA	CSAGGDPEVYGYTF	TGCAGTGCTGGGGGGGATCCGGAGGTATACGGCTACACCTTC
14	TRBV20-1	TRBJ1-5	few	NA	CSASRGGRNQPQHF	TGCAGTGCTAGCAGGGGCGGGAGAAATCAGCCCCAGCATTTT
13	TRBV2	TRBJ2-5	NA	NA	CASPYEGRETQYF	TGTGCCAGCCCCTACGAGGGAAGAGAGACCCAGTACTTC
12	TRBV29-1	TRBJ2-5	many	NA	CSVHGAEETQYF	TGCAGCGTTCATGGGGCAGAAGAGACCCAGTACTTC
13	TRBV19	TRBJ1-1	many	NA	CASSIKRDTEAFF	TGTGCCAGTAGTATTAAGAGGGACACTGAAGCTTTCTTT
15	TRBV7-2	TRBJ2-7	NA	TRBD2	CASSPPGGGNTEQYF	TGTGCCAGCAGCCCACCTGGCGGGGGGAACACCGAGCAGTACTTC
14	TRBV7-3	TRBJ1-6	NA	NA	CASSYGGVGSPLHF	TGTGCCAGCAGCTATGGGGGCGTAGGATCACCCCTCCACTTT
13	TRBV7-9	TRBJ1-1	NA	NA	CASAEEGKTEAFF	TGTGCCAGCGCAGAGGAGGGGAAGACTGAAGCTTTCTTT
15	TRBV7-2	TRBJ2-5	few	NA	CATTLWGEGEETQYF	TGTGCCACTACTTTGTGGGGGGAGGGGGAAGAGACCCAGTACTTC
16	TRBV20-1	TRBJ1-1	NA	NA	CSARDSGRGTYNEAFF	TGCAGTGCTAGAGATAGCGGGAGAGGTACCTACAATGAAGCTTTCTTT
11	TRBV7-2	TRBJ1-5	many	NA	CASSFGHPQHF	TGTGCCAGCAGCTTCGGACATCCCCAGCATTTT
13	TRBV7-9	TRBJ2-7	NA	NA	CASSTSRSYEQYF	TGTGCCAGCAGCACTAGCAGGTCCTACGAGCAGTACTTC
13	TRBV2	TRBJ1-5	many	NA	CASRGGVNQPQHF	TGTGCCAGCAGGGGAGGGGTCAATCAGCCCCAGCATTTT
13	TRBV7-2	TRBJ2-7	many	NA	CASSPTRVGEQYF	TGTGCCAGCAGCCCAACCAGGGTTGGCGAGCAGTACTTC
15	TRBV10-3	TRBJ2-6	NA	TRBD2	CAITAGGTGANVLTF	TGTGCCATCACCGCGGGGGGGACTGGGGCCAACGTCCTGACTTTC
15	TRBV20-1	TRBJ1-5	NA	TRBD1	CSVDRGRELRQPQHF	TGCAGTGTAGACAGGGGGCGAGAATTGAGGCAGCCCCAGCATTTT